Listed here are 2 T cell receptor beta chains from one sample, sequenced in a study of T cell repertoires in cytomegalovirus infection. TCRdb called the reads again in MiXCR, with one record for every CDR3 protein. The table lists roughly 990,000 distinct CDR3 sequences, less than 40% of them singletons. These receptors' targets are unknown. The input for sequencing was cultured CD8+ T cells from PBMCs, taken from culture after CMV antigen stimulation. The receptors here all came from a human donor in good health (CMV status not recorded). Some clones in this sample may be carry-over from other donors' samples.

The V call is TRBV5-6, the J call TRBJ2-1; a possible D gene is TRBD1 (5 bases). Between the trimmed V and J ends, which lost 5 bases and 3 bases, there was a span of 12 bases. This CDR3 is built from 14 residues. CDR1 SGHDT and CDR2 YYEEEE come from the germline V gene. The CDR3 region is CASRSQVNYNEQFF. DNA for the CDR3: TGTGCCAGCAGATCACAGGTCAACTACAATGAGCAGTTCTTC.

A few counts support this clonotype. The V gene is TRBV29-1, the J gene TRBJ2-7, with 9 bases aligning to TRBD1. The germline V gene encodes CDR1 SQVTM and CDR2 ANQGSEA. This CDR3 is built from 14 residues. J gave up 2 bases and V 5 bases, and 7 bases lay outside the gene matches. DNA of the CDR3: TGCAGCGTTCTTTCTAGGACAGGGGCCTACGAGCAGTACTTC. Protein product: CSVLSRTGAYEQYF.